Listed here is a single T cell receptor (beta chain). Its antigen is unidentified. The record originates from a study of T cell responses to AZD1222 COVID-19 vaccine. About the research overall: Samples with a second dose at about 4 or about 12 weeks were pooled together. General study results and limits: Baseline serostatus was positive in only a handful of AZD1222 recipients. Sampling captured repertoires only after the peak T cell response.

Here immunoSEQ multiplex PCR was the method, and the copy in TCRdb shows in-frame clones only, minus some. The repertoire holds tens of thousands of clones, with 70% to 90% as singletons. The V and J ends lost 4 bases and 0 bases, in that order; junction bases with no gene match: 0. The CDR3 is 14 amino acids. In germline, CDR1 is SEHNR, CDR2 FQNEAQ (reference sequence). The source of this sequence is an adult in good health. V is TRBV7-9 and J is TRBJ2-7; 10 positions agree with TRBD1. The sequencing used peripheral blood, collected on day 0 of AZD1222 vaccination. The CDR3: CASSWTGGSYEQYF. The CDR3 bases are TGTGCCAGCAGCTGGACAGGGGGCTCCTACGAGCAGTACTTC.